Listed here are 24 T cell receptor beta chains from one sample, sequenced in a study of CD8 T cells in Susac syndrome. With random hexamers, 0.5 to 1 ug RNA was reverse transcribed. Using its own MiXCR run on the immunoSEQ multiplex PCR reads, TCRdb lists one record per CDR3 protein. This table holds about 180,000 distinct CDR3 sequences, roughly 95% found once. Sequencing used CD8+ T cells from PBMCs. These receptors were obtained from a human donor with multiple sclerosis.

The chain links TRBV5-1 to TRBJ2-2, with D uncertain. Per the germline V gene, CDR1 is SGHRS and CDR2 is YFSETQ. Trimming left V 2 bases short and J 4 bases short, with 9 bases between. The CDR3 is 14 residues long. CDR3 nucleotide sequence: TGCGCCAGCAGCTTCTCCGTGGGCACCGGGGAGCTGTTTTTT. Translated: CASSFSVGTGELFF.

This clonotype was seen once. The genes are TRBV5-4 and TRBJ2-1; 7 bases fit TRBD1. J lost 9 bases, V lost 0 bases, and 3 bases had no gene match. This CDR3 contains 13 residues. CDR1 SGHNT and CDR2 YYREEE come from the germline V gene (reference sequence). CDR3: CASSLDRGSEQFF. The CDR3 nucleotides read TGTGCCAGCAGCTTGGACAGGGGATCTGAGCAGTTCTTC.

This chain links TRBV12-3 or TRBV12-4 with TRBJ2-7; TRBD1 matches at 8 bases. CDR3 length: 15 residues. With 4 bases clipped from V and 1 base from J, the junction kept 6 bases outside the gene matches. The CDR3 is CASSSPDRGSYEQYF. The DNA for the CDR3 is TGTGCCAGCAGTTCGCCCGACAGGGGTTCCTACGAGCAGTACTTC.

The rearrangement joins TRBV13 to TRBJ2-1; 9 bases are shared with TRBD2. The CDR3 totals 16 residues. Germline assignment: CDR1 PRHDT and CDR2 FYEKMQ (reference sequence). The ends lost 3 bases at V and 10 bases at J; junction bases unmatched: 13. The CDR3 coding sequence is TGTGCCAGCAGCTTGAGGCCGGGACTAGCAGAGAAGGAGCAGTTCTTC. Protein product: CASSLRPGLAEKEQFF.

CDR3 protein: CASSLDRADTSRAFF. Written as DNA, the CDR3 is TGCGCCAGCAGCTTGGACAGGGCCGATACGAGTAGAGCTTTCTTT. The rearrangement joins TRBV5-1 to TRBJ1-1, with TRBD1 as a possible D gene (6 bases). V lost 0 bases, J lost 10 bases, and 19 bases lay in between. Germline loops: CDR1 SGHRS, CDR2 YFSETQ. CDR3 length: 15 residues.

This sequence joins TRBV2 and TRBJ2-7, with D tentatively TRBD1 (6 bases). CDR1 SNHLY and CDR2 FYNNEI come from the germline V gene. V was pared by 10 bases and J by 1 base, with 17 bases between. The CDR3 contains 14 residues. CDR3 sequence: CATYHDRLSYEQYF. CDR3 sequence (DNA): TGTGCCACCTATCATGACAGGTTATCCTACGAGCAGTACTTC.

In DNA, the CDR3 is TGTGCCAGCAGCCCCCGGGGAGGGGGATGGAACGAGCAGTACTTC. It yields the protein CASSPRGGGWNEQYF. The V call is TRBV9, the J call TRBJ2-7, with D tentatively TRBD2 (7 bases). V lost 4 bases to trimming and J lost 5 bases, with 19 bases between them. The CDR3 length is 15 residues. CDR1 is SGDLS and CDR2 is YYNGEE in the germline V gene.

The J gene is TRBJ2-1, the V gene TRBV4-1; D is perhaps TRBD1 (6 bases). In germline, CDR1 is MGHRA, CDR2 YSYEKL. Trimming cost V 6 bases and J 4 bases, with 16 bases left between them. The CDR3 has 15 residues. The DNA for the CDR3 is TGCGCCAGCAGTAGGTCATCAGGGGCTTACAATGAGCAGTTCTTC. This gives the protein CASSRSSGAYNEQFF.

The genes are TRBV19 and TRBJ2-7; no clear D. The CDR3 extends over 14 amino acids. The ends were cut back, 6 bases at V and 2 bases at J, with 14 bases in the middle. Germline assignment: CDR1 LNHDA and CDR2 SQIVND (reference sequence). The DNA for the CDR3 is TGTGCCAGTAGCTTCGGTGGGAATACCTACGAGCAGTACTTC. Translating it yields CASSFGGNTYEQYF.

This clonotype is a singleton in its sample. This chain connects TRBV28 to TRBJ2-3; D remains ambiguous. CDR3 length: 14 residues. Deletions cut 5 bases from V and 6 bases from J, with 15 bases between. Germline-derived CDR1 and CDR2 are MDHEN and SYDVKM. CDR3 in amino acids: CASSATHMVDTQYF. In DNA, the CDR3 is TGTGCCAGCAGTGCAACACACATGGTGGATACGCAGTATTTT.

The chain employs TRBV15 and TRBJ2-1; no clear D. The CDR3 covers 12 residues. V was shortened by 0 bases and J by 8 bases, with 5 bases between the two germline ends. Germline V gene sequence: CDR1 LNHNV, CDR2 YYDKDF (reference sequence). The CDR3 DNA sequence: TGTGCCACCAGCAGAGATTATGATGAGCAGTTCTTC. The encoded protein is CATSRDYDEQFF.

The chain has TRBV30 and TRBJ2-7, with 12 nucleotides matching TRBD2. CDR3 length: 15 residues. The V and J ends lost 3 bases and 2 bases, in that order; junction bases with no gene match: 5. Per the germline V gene, CDR1 is GTSNPN and CDR2 is SVGIG (reference sequence). CDR3 in amino acids: CAWREPSGRAYEQYF. CDR3 sequence (DNA): TGTGCCTGGAGGGAGCCTAGCGGGAGGGCCTACGAGCAGTACTTC.

The chain employs TRBV6-5 and TRBJ2-7; TRBD1 matches 9 bases. Unmatched junction bases numbered 7, after V lost 11 bases and J lost 5 bases. Germline V gene lookup returns CDR1 MNHEY and CDR2 SVGAGI. The CDR3 has 12 residues. This chain's CDR3 is CAPGDRENEQYF. The CDR3 nucleotides read TGTGCCCCCGGGGACAGGGAAAACGAGCAGTACTTC.

This clonotype was seen just once. CDR3 in DNA: TGTGCTAGTGGTTTGGTACAAGACCTCTCTGGGGCCAACGTCCTGACTTTC. Amino acid sequence: CASGLVQDLSGANVLTF. The chain carries TRBV12-5 and TRBJ2-6; D remains unclear. Trimming stripped 0 bases from V and 0 bases from J, with 9 bases between. The CDR3 has 17 residues. CDR1 and CDR2 from the germline V gene are LGHNT and FRNRAP.

This sequence joins TRBV2 and TRBJ1-5, with unresolved D. The CDR3 has 12 amino acids. V was pared by 8 bases and J by 0 bases, with 5 bases between. The germline V gene encodes CDR1 SNHLY and CDR2 FYNNEI. The CDR3 is CASDSSNQPQHF. The CDR3 coding sequence is TGTGCCAGCGATTCTAGCAATCAGCCCCAGCATTTT. Full variable domain (missing parts from reference TRBV2 and TRBJ1-5): EPEVTQTPSHQVTQMGQEVILRCVPISNHLYFYWYRQILGQKVEFLVSFYNNEISEKSEIFDDQFSVERPDGSNFTLKIRSTKLEDSAMYFCASDSSNQPQHFGDGTRLSIL.

The V gene is TRBV29-1, the J gene TRBJ2-5, with a possible D match to TRBD1 (5 bases). Between the trimmed V and J ends, which lost 4 bases and 3 bases, there was a span of 12 bases. The CDR3 extends over 13 amino acids. The germline CDR1 and CDR2 sequences are SQVTM and ANQGSEA. The CDR3 region is CSVAARAEETQYF. CDR3 nucleotide sequence: TGCAGCGTTGCCGCCAGGGCCGAAGAGACCCAGTACTTC.

This clonotype has just one count. The gene calls are TRBV25-1 and TRBJ2-7; D is unresolved. Trimming pared 1 base from V and 6 bases from J, leaving 10 bases between. This CDR3 has 13 amino acids. CDR1 and CDR2 (germline): MGHDK, SYGVNS. CDR3 sequence: CASSESMWGEQYF. The CDR3 bases are TGTGCCAGCAGTGAATCAATGTGGGGCGAGCAGTACTTC.

The chain joins TRBV7-9 to TRBJ2-5; D is tentatively TRBD1 or TRBD2 (5 bases each). The CDR3 has 14 residues. Germline CDR1 SEHNR, CDR2 FQNEAQ (reference sequence). V shed 5 bases and J shed 1 base, with 11 bases lying between them. CDR3 coding DNA: TGTGCCAGCAGCCGCTCGGGGCTCCAAGAGACCCAGTACTTC. This codes for CASSRSGLQETQYF.

This chain uses TRBV9 with TRBJ2-1; TRBD1 is a possible D gene (6 bases). This CDR3 is built from 13 residues. V lost 3 bases to trimming and J lost 7 bases, with 11 bases between them. Germline CDR1 is SGDLS and CDR2 is YYNGEE. CDR3 coding DNA: TGTGCCAGCAGCGCCGTAGGGGGTAATGAGCAGTTCTTC. It is translated as CASSAVGGNEQFF.

This chain links TRBV27 with TRBJ1-5; TRBD1 matches 7 bases. CDR1 and CDR2 (germline): MNHEY, SMNVEV (reference sequence). The CDR3 has 14 residues. V lost 3 bases and J lost 6; bases outside the gene matches: 5. The CDR3 coding sequence is TGTGCCAGCAGTTTTGACAGGGAGGCTCAGCCCCAGCATTTT. Protein sequence: CASSFDREAQPQHF.

V usage is TRBV5-1 and J usage is TRBJ1-1, with D maybe TRBD1 (6 bases). CDR1 is SGHRS, CDR2 YFSETQ, per germline. This CDR3 is 18 amino acids long. Trimming shortened V by 1 base and J by 1 base, and 20 bases separated the two germline ends. CDR3 sequence reads: CASSLMGGRGLQNTEAFF. CDR3 sequence (DNA): TGCGCCAGCAGCTTGATGGGAGGCCGGGGGCTACAGAACACTGAAGCTTTCTTT.

This chain connects TRBV20-1 to TRBJ2-7; the D gene is possibly TRBD1 (7 bases). The CDR3 has 13 amino acids. Trimming removed 6 bases from V and 1 base from J, with 13 bases in between. Per the germline V gene, CDR1 is DFQATT and CDR2 is SNEGSKA (reference sequence). The CDR3 protein is CSARGDMSYEQYF. DNA of the CDR3: TGCAGTGCCAGGGGGGACATGTCCTACGAGCAGTACTTC.

The rearrangement links TRBV7-9 to TRBJ2-7, with 9 bases matching TRBD1. The CDR3 length is 14 residues. V lost 7 bases and J lost 3; bases outside the gene matches: 7. Looked up from germline, CDR1 is SEHNR and CDR2 is FQNEAQ (reference sequence). This CDR3 is CASTPGQGDYEQYF. The CDR3 DNA reads as TGTGCCAGCACCCCGGGACAGGGAGACTACGAGCAGTACTTC.

This chain connects TRBV11-1 to TRBJ2-5; D uncertain. The CDR3 consists of 13 residues. V lost 1 base, J lost 4 bases, and 7 bases lay in between. In germline, CDR1 is SGHAT, CDR2 FQDESV (reference sequence). The CDR3 DNA sequence: TGTGCCAGCAGCTTAGGACTCCGAGAGACCCAGTACTTC. Protein product: CASSLGLRETQYF.